What follows are 13 T cell receptor beta chains derived from one specimen sequenced in a study of T cells in Graves' hyperthyroidism and ophthalmopathy. RNA transcripts were the template for amplifying TCR beta CDR3 regions. First-round RT-PCR with HTBI primers amplified the TCR CDR3 region. TCRdb used MiXCR to reprocess the multiplex PCR reads, holding one entry per CDR3 protein. The sample yields fewer than 900,000 distinct CDR3 sequences, around 20% seen once. Specimen: blood. These receptor sequences come from a woman aged 45-65 years with Graves' hyperthyroidism that later progressed to Graves' ophthalmopathy.

This clonotype has a handful of counts. A junction end diverges from the germline sequence, so it may reflect a read error. The rearrangement joins TRBV7-2 to TRBJ2-7; D might be TRBD1 or TRBD2, each matching 6 bases. This CDR3 is 14 amino acids long. The germline gives CDR1 SGHTA, CDR2 FQGNSA. DNA of the CDR3: TGTGCCAGCAGCTTAGAAGGGGGGTCCTACGAGCAGCACTTC. Translating it yields CASSLEGGSYEQHF.

About this clonotype itself: A much larger clonotype is one base distant, so this may be a read error. The gene calls are TRBV11-3 and TRBJ1-6; D might be TRBD1 (6 bases). Germline lookup yields CDR1 SGHNT and CDR2 YENEEA. Deletions cut 6 bases from V and 6 bases from J, with 12 bases between. This CDR3 contains 14 residues. CDR3 in DNA: TGTGCCAGCAGGGCCGGGACAAGTAATTCACCCCTCCACTTT. Translating gives CASRAGTSNSPLHF.

V gene TRBV3-1 combines with J gene TRBJ2-3, with D possibly matching TRBD2 (5 bases). The V gene lost 0 bases and the J gene lost 0 bases, with 16 bases spanning the gap. This CDR3 comprises 18 residues. Germline V gene data show CDR1 as LGHDT and CDR2 as YNNKEL (reference sequence). The CDR3 here is CASSQDAEKGDSTDTQYF. The CDR3 DNA reads TGTGCCAGCAGCCAAGATGCGGAGAAGGGAGATAGCACAGATACGCAGTATTTT.

This clonotype has at least ten counts. The V gene is TRBV11-2, the J gene TRBJ1-5, with no clear D. Germline loops: CDR1 SGHAT, CDR2 FQNNGV. The CDR3 runs 13 residues. Trimming took 2 bases from V and 7 from J, leaving 9 bases between them. The CDR3 DNA is TGTGCCAGCAGCTTACGATCCGGACAGCCCCAGCATTTT. It codes for CASSLRSGQPQHF.

This chain links TRBV30 with TRBJ1-4, with TRBD1 matching 8 bases. The CDR3 has 14 amino acids. Germline V lookup: CDR1 GTSNPN, CDR2 SVGIG (reference sequence). V was clipped by 8 bases and J by 7 bases; unmatched bases: 12. The CDR3 nucleotides read TGTGCCAGTAGATCAAGAGACAGGGGTGAAAAACTGTTTTTT. Its translation is CASRSRDRGEKLFF.

This clonotype was seen a handful of times. This CDR3 is CASSYSGRETQYF. DNA for the CDR3: TGTGCCAGCAGTTACTCAGGGAGAGAGACCCAGTACTTC. The gene calls are TRBV6-6 and TRBJ2-5; D may be TRBD2 (5 bases). The CDR3 is 13 amino acids. Germline V gives CDR1 MNHNY, CDR2 SVGAGI (reference sequence). V was clipped by 0 bases and J by 4 bases, with 6 bases between them.

This clonotype was seen many times. The chain is built from TRBV11-2 and TRBJ1-5; a possible D gene is TRBD1 (5 bases). The CDR3 covers 15 residues. CDR1 is SGHAT and CDR2 is FQNNGV in the germline V gene. V lost 5 bases to trimming and J lost 8 bases, with 19 bases between them. CDR3 residues: CASSPDVGGREPQHF. The CDR3 region has the DNA TGTGCCAGCAGCCCCGATGTGGGGGGACGGGAGCCCCAGCATTTT.

The chain's CDR3 is CASSFHSGGANEQFF. The CDR3 nucleotides are TGTGCCAGCAGTTTCCATAGCGGGGGGGCCAATGAGCAGTTCTTC. The chain recombines TRBV7-9 with TRBJ2-1; 11 nucleotides agree with TRBD2. Germline loops: CDR1 SEHNR, CDR2 FQNEAQ (reference sequence). J lost 6 bases, V lost 6 bases, and 7 bases had no gene match. This CDR3 comprises 15 residues.

The chain links TRBV20-1 to TRBJ1-1, with D perhaps matching TRBD1 (6 bases). The CDR3 totals 15 residues. Germline CDR1 is DFQATT and CDR2 is SNEGSKA (reference sequence). V lost 0 bases and J 2 bases, leaving 13 bases between the germline ends. The CDR3, as DNA: TGCAGTGCTAGAGATGACAGGACAGAAAACACTGAAGCTTTCTTT. Encoded protein: CSARDDRTENTEAFF.

V and J are TRBV6-2 or TRBV6-3 and TRBJ2-3; D might be TRBD1 (6 bases). The V end lost 5 bases, the J end lost 0 bases, and 12 bases lay between the germline ends. The CDR3 totals 15 residues. The germline V gene has CDR1 MNHEY and CDR2 SVGEGT. CDR3 DNA sequence: TGTGCCAGCAGTGACCTGGGGGCCAGCACAGATACGCAGTATTTT. Protein product: CASSDLGASTDTQYF.

This clonotype was observed many times. The genes are TRBV5-4 and TRBJ2-3; perhaps TRBD1 as D (5 bases). Trimming removed 4 bases from V and 1 base from J, with 10 bases in between. CDR1 is SGHNT and CDR2 is YYREEE in the germline V gene (reference sequence). This CDR3 contains 14 residues. The CDR3 sequence: CASSEPTGTDTQYF. In DNA form, the CDR3 reads TGTGCCAGCAGCGAGCCGACAGGCACAGATACGCAGTATTTT.

The CDR3 region is CASGREVDLNTEAFF. The DNA of the CDR3 is TGTGCTAGTGGCCGAGAGGTGGACTTGAACACTGAAGCTTTCTTT. The rearrangement joins TRBV12-5 to TRBJ1-1; D not certain. V gave up 6 bases and J gave up 0 bases, with 14 bases separating them. CDR1 and CDR2 from the germline V gene are LGHNT and FRNRAP. The CDR3 is made up of 15 amino acids.

The V and J genes are TRBV7-2 and TRBJ2-4; tentatively, D is TRBD2 (5 bases). The CDR3 totals 15 residues. V gave up 5 bases and J gave up 0 bases, with 11 bases separating them. Germline V CDR1 and CDR2: SGHTA, FQGNSA. Written as DNA, the CDR3 is TGTGCCAGCAGCCCCAGGACTTTAGCCAAAAACATTCAGTACTTC. Amino acids: CASSPRTLAKNIQYF.